This T cell receptor (beta chain) was retrieved from a study of blood T cell repertoires in COVID-19. About the study: PBMCs, B-cell-depleted T cells, or T cells provided the cDNA or gDNA that made up the material.

CDR3 length: 17 residues. V lost 5 bases, J lost 10 bases, and 18 bases stayed unmatched. Germline assignment: CDR1 MNHEY and CDR2 SMNVEV (reference sequence). Clones were sequenced by immunoSEQ multiplex PCR, and TCRdb holds only the in-frame ones, with some missing. There are roughly 200,000 clones in the sample; 65% to 85% occur only once, and about 4.2% lies in the top ten. Sequenced: peripheral blood. This receptor was identified in a man aged 45-65 years with active or convalescent COVID-19. This chain uses TRBV27 with TRBJ2-1, with 9 bases that match TRBD1. DNA of the CDR3: TGTGCCAGCAGTCCCAGCCCACGGGACAGGGTTTACGGCGAGCAGTTCTTC. It is translated as CASSPSPRDRVYGEQFF.